This entry lists 18 T cell receptor beta chains sequenced from one sample in a study of identical twins. TCRdb independently ran MiXCR on the 5' RACE reads; one entry per CDR3 protein. The table records 350,000 to 400,000 distinct CDR3 sequences, about 9% of them present only once. Sequences were obtained from naive T cells sorted from blood. The receptors here all came from a woman aged 45-65 years in good health.

This clonotype was seen repeatedly, ten times or more. The J gene is TRBJ1-3, the V gene TRBV5-1; D call uncertain. The V gene's germline CDR1 is SGHRS and CDR2 YFSETQ. The CDR3 is 17 amino acids. Trimming took 5 bases from V and 0 from J, leaving 18 bases between them. The DNA of the CDR3 is TGCGCCAGCAGATCGAGAACGGGAGCCAACTCTGGAAACACCATATATTTT. It translates to CASRSRTGANSGNTIYF.

This clonotype has more than one count but fewer than ten. The rearrangement joins TRBV24-1 to TRBJ1-1; 8 nucleotides agree with TRBD1. The CDR3 runs 13 residues. Germline trimming cut 9 bases from V and 6 bases from J; bases unmatched to any gene: 8. Per the germline V gene, CDR1 is KGHDR and CDR2 is SFDVKD. The CDR3 region is CATERQGWPEAFF. CDR3 nucleotides: TGTGCCACCGAGAGACAGGGGTGGCCTGAAGCTTTCTTT.

This clonotype was observed a few times. The chain employs TRBV20-1 and TRBJ2-1; the match to TRBD2 covers 8 bases. This CDR3 region has 11 residues. The germline CDR1 and CDR2 sequences are DFQATT and SNEGSKA (reference sequence). CDR3 residues: CSGRGRDEQFF. The CDR3 DNA is TGCAGCGGGAGGGGTAGAGATGAGCAGTTCTTC.

This chain joins TRBV7-9 and TRBJ1-1; D is uncertain. The V gene lost 5 bases and the J gene lost 4 bases, with 14 bases spanning the gap. This CDR3 is built from 14 residues. Germline CDR1 reads SEHNR; CDR2 reads FQNEAQ (reference sequence). The CDR3 loop is CASSRGLGLTEAFF. The DNA for the CDR3 is TGTGCCAGCAGCCGCGGACTTGGGCTCACTGAAGCTTTCTTT.

This clonotype was observed a few times. The CDR3: CASSWSTGNYGYTF. As DNA, the CDR3 is TGCGCCAGCAGCTGGAGTACAGGAAACTATGGCTACACCTTC. The chain combines TRBV5-1 with TRBJ1-2; TRBD1 might be the D (5 bases). The CDR3 spans 14 residues. The germline gives CDR1 SGHRS, CDR2 YFSETQ. V was trimmed by 3 bases and J by 2 bases, leaving 11 bases between them.

This clonotype was seen many times. This chain links TRBV12-3 or TRBV12-4 with TRBJ2-7; TRBD2 matches at 9 bases. Germline trimming cut 4 bases from V and 6 bases from J; bases unmatched to any gene: 7. This CDR3 is built from 14 residues. The DNA of the CDR3 is TGTGCCAGCAGTTCCTTAGCGGGAGTAGGCGAGCAGTACTTC. This sequence encodes CASSSLAGVGEQYF.

The sample holds a few counts of this clonotype. This chain uses TRBV12-3 or TRBV12-4 with TRBJ2-1; D is uncertain. The CDR3 is 15 residues long. V was pared by 4 bases and J by 1 base, with 11 bases between. CDR3 region: CASSWTRISYNEQFF. Written as DNA, the CDR3 is TGTGCCAGCAGTTGGACCCGGATATCCTACAATGAGCAGTTCTTC.

In this sample, this clonotype turned up many times. This chain uses TRBV10-3 with TRBJ2-5; the D is unclear. Germline CDR1 is ENHRY and CDR2 is SYGVKD. The CDR3 extends over 13 amino acids. V gave up 3 bases and J gave up 4 bases, with 9 bases separating them. CDR3 amino acids: CAISEREAETQYF. CDR3 bases: TGTGCCATCAGTGAAAGGGAAGCAGAGACCCAGTACTTC.

This clonotype was seen at least ten times. The J gene is TRBJ1-6, the V gene TRBV3-1; no clear D gene. This CDR3 spans 14 amino acids. Deletions cut 3 bases from V and 10 bases from J, with 13 bases between. Germline-derived CDR1 and CDR2 are LGHDT and YNNKEL (reference sequence). The CDR3 sequence: CASSQTDGKSPLHF. DNA for the CDR3: TGTGCCAGCAGCCAGACGGACGGCAAATCACCCCTCCACTTT.

This clonotype was counted many times. The chain joins TRBV24-1 to TRBJ2-1; no definite D call. Trimming removed 2 bases at V and 8 bases at J, with 15 bases between. The germline V gene encodes CDR1 KGHDR and CDR2 SFDVKD. The CDR3 is 15 residues long. This CDR3 is CATSDSPAPGDEQFF. DNA for the CDR3: TGTGCCACCAGTGATTCTCCTGCCCCTGGGGATGAGCAGTTCTTC.

The genes are TRBV12-5 and TRBJ2-7, with 7 bases lining up with TRBD1. The germline V gene has CDR1 LGHNT and CDR2 FRNRAP. Trimming at V came to 0 bases and at J to 5 bases, leaving 10 bases not matched to a gene. The CDR3 length is 16 residues. CDR3 in amino acids: CASGLVNSGGPHEQYF. DNA for the CDR3: TGTGCTAGTGGTTTGGTAAATTCAGGGGGTCCTCACGAGCAGTACTTC.

This clonotype appeared a few times. The CDR3 loop is CATSDSSYNEQFF. For the CDR3, the DNA is TGTGCCACCAGTGACAGCTCCTACAATGAGCAGTTCTTC. The chain carries TRBV24-1 and TRBJ2-1; D remains unclear. Germline V gene lookup returns CDR1 KGHDR and CDR2 SFDVKD. This CDR3 has 13 residues. The V end lost 4 bases, the J end lost 0 bases, and 3 bases lay between the germline ends.

V gene TRBV18 combines with J gene TRBJ1-2; weak D call: TRBD1 (6 bases). Germline CDR1 is KGHSH and CDR2 is LQKENI. V lost 2 bases, J lost 2 bases, and 9 bases lay in between. CDR3 size: 14 residues. CDR3 DNA: TGTGCCAGCTCACCAGTCGGACAGAACTATGGCTACACCTTC. Translation: CASSPVGQNYGYTF.

The sample holds a few counts of this clonotype. This chain links TRBV29-1 with TRBJ2-1; weak D call: TRBD1 (5 bases). V lost 2 bases to trimming and J lost 0 bases, with 11 bases between them. This CDR3 is 15 amino acids long. Germline CDR1 is SQVTM and CDR2 is ANQGSEA. The DNA for the CDR3 is TGCAGCGTTGAAAGGGGTTCAAGCTCCTACAATGAGCAGTTCTTC. Translated, it gives CSVERGSSSYNEQFF.

This clonotype appeared a few times. V is TRBV15 and J is TRBJ1-5, with a possible D match to TRBD1 (5 bases). Trimming removed 0 bases from V and 0 bases from J, with 6 bases in between. Germline V gene lookup returns CDR1 LNHNV and CDR2 YYDKDF (reference sequence). The CDR3 loop spans 15 amino acids. DNA for the CDR3: TGTGCCACCAGCAGAGACAGGGTTAGCAATCAGCCCCAGCATTTT. Its protein is CATSRDRVSNQPQHF. Supplemented by reference TRBV15 and TRBJ1-5, the full variable domain reads DAMVIQNPRYQVTQFGKPVTLSCSQTLNHNVMYWYQQKSSQAPKLLFHYYDKDFNNEADTPDNFQSRRPNTSFCFLDIRSPGLGDTAMYLCATSRDRVSNQPQHFGDGTRLSIL.

The sample holds a few counts of this clonotype. The J gene is TRBJ2-2, the V gene TRBV20-1, with 10 nucleotides matching TRBD1. The CDR3 is 16 amino acids. CDR1 DFQATT and CDR2 SNEGSKA come from the germline V gene (reference sequence). The ends lost 2 bases at V and 6 bases at J; junction bases unmatched: 9. CDR3 sequence: CSARIMGQGLSGELFF. The CDR3 DNA is TGCAGTGCTAGAATTATGGGACAGGGGCTTTCCGGGGAGCTGTTTTTT.

This clonotype was counted only a few times. The chain is built from TRBV9 and TRBJ1-6, with unresolved D. Germline values: CDR1 SGDLS, CDR2 YYNGEE. V lost 4 bases to trimming and J lost 3 bases, with 8 bases between them. The CDR3 runs to 14 residues. The DNA for the CDR3 is TGTGCCAGCAGCCTTCAGGACTATAATTCACCCCTCCACTTT. It encodes CASSLQDYNSPLHF.

In its sample, this clonotype was seen a few times. The chain recombines TRBV6-2 or TRBV6-3 with TRBJ1-5; D is possibly TRBD1 (6 bases). Germline V gives CDR1 MNHEY, CDR2 SVGEGT. This CDR3 region has 14 residues. The V end was cut by 2 bases, the J end by 9 bases, with 14 bases between. For the CDR3, the DNA is TGTGCCAGCAGTTACAGTACAGGGTTTCTGCCCCAGCATTTT. Translating gives CASSYSTGFLPQHF.